Listed here is a single T cell receptor beta chain. As yet, its antigen is unknown. Clones were sequenced by immunoSEQ multiplex PCR, and TCRdb holds only the in-frame ones, with some missing. The sample yields approximately 26,000 clones, approximately 85% seen once. The sample originates from a study of cytotoxic CD8 clonotypes in ibrutinib-treated CLL. Points from the study as a whole: Clonality was elevated at ibrutinib response and had returned toward baseline at progression.

CDR3 length: 17 residues. Trimming cost V 8 bases and J 0 bases, with 20 bases left between them. Looked up from germline, CDR1 is SNHLY and CDR2 is FYNNEI. Sequenced material: PBMCs, taken after 24 months of ibrutinib treatment. The receptor was isolated from a human donor with chronic lymphocytic leukemia. The rearrangement links TRBV2 to TRBJ2-1, with D perhaps matching TRBD2 (6 bases). CDR3 region: CASGGGLTYISYNEQFF. The CDR3 bases are TGTGCCAGCGGAGGTGGACTAACATACATCTCCTACAATGAGCAGTTCTTC.